These T cell receptor beta chains were read from a single sample in a study of blood T cell repertoires in COVID-19. Sequencing was performed with immunoSEQ multiplex PCR; in TCRdb, only in-frame clones are kept and a portion is missing. This sample has approximately 240,000 clones, with 86% found just once. What was sequenced was PBMCs or T cells enriched from blood (not recorded which). These receptors all stem from a woman between 50 and 59 years old in a cohort exposed to, infected with or recovered from COVID-19 (not recorded which). Both conserved end residues are part of each CDR3. Fields, in order: J gene, V gene, D gene, clone size, CDR3 protein, CDR3 DNA. The D gene is left open where the match is weak. Part of the rows lack a size; the others show once, few, many or a class for expanded clones.

J: TRBJ1-1
V: TRBV4-3
D: NA
size: NA
CDR3: CASSQDRLSWNTEAFF
DNA: TGCGCCAGCAGCCAAGATCGGTTGAGTTGGAACACTGAAGCTTTCTTT

J: TRBJ1-5
V: TRBV19
D: NA
size: NA
CDR3: CASSPLWGVDSNQPQHF
DNA: TGTGCCAGTAGTCCCCTATGGGGGGTCGATAGCAATCAGCCCCAGCATTTT

J: TRBJ2-2
V: TRBV7-9
D: TRBD2
size: NA
CDR3: CASEGGGEGTGELFF
DNA: TGTGCCAGCGAAGGCGGCGGGGAGGGCACCGGGGAGCTGTTTTTT

J: TRBJ1-5
V: TRBV7-9
D: TRBD1
size: once
CDR3: CASSRQGEPQHF
DNA: TGTGCCAGCAGCAGACAGGGGGAGCCCCAGCATTTT

J: TRBJ1-1
V: TRBV15
D: NA
size: NA
CDR3: CATSKPRIRSLGTEAFF
DNA: TGTGCCACCAGCAAACCCAGGATACGGTCCCTGGGCACTGAAGCTTTCTTT

J: TRBJ1-4
V: TRBV5-4
D: NA
size: NA
CDR3: CASSLETGTNEKLFF
DNA: TGTGCCAGCAGCTTGGAAACAGGGACCAATGAAAAACTGTTTTTT

J: TRBJ1-2
V: TRBV4-3
D: NA
size: NA
CDR3: CASSQDWGQGSIYGYTF
DNA: TGCGCCAGCAGCCAAGATTGGGGACAAGGATCTATCTATGGCTACACCTTC

J: TRBJ2-2
V: TRBV7-3
D: TRBD1
size: once
CDR3: CASSSGTGDTGELFF
DNA: TGTGCCAGCAGCTCCGGGACAGGGGACACCGGGGAGCTGTTTTTT

J: TRBJ1-4
V: TRBV7-2
D: NA
size: NA
CDR3: CASSSLGVATNEKLFF
DNA: TGTGCCAGCAGCTCCCTAGGGGTTGCAACTAATGAAAAACTGTTTTTT

J: TRBJ2-5
V: TRBV11-1
D: NA
size: NA
CDR3: CASSEWQGRETQYF
DNA: TGTGCCAGCAGCGAGTGGCAGGGCAGGGAGACCCAGTACTTC

J: TRBJ2-5
V: TRBV7-2
D: TRBD2
size: once
CDR3: CASSGVLGRGTEETQYF
DNA: TGTGCCAGCAGCGGAGTCCTTGGGCGGGGGACTGAAGAGACCCAGTACTTC

J: TRBJ2-2
V: TRBV30
D: TRBD2
size: NA
CDR3: CAWRAGGTNTGELFF
DNA: TGTGCCTGGAGGGCGGGGGGTACGAACACCGGGGAGCTGTTTTTT

J: TRBJ2-1
V: TRBV11-3
D: TRBD2
size: NA
CDR3: CASSFTSGGAHEQFF
DNA: TGTGCCAGCAGCTTTACTAGCGGGGGGGCCCATGAGCAGTTCTTC

J: TRBJ1-2
V: TRBV14
D: NA
size: NA
CDR3: CASSQGGGYGYTF
DNA: TGTGCCAGCAGCCAGGGAGGGGGCTATGGCTACACCTTC

J: TRBJ2-2
V: TRBV10-3
D: TRBD1
size: NA
CDR3: CAISDREAYTGELFF
DNA: TGTGCCATCAGCGACAGGGAAGCATACACCGGGGAGCTGTTTTTT

J: TRBJ1-6
V: TRBV28
D: NA
size: NA
CDR3: CASNPTRAAYNSPLHF
DNA: TGTGCCAGCAATCCTACGAGGGCAGCATATAATTCACCCCTCCACTTT

J: TRBJ1-1
V: TRBV4-1
D: NA
size: NA
CDR3: CASSQGPVPREAFF
DNA: TGCGCCAGCAGCCAGGGCCCAGTCCCCCGTGAAGCTTTCTTT

J: TRBJ2-7
V: TRBV5-1
D: NA
size: few
CDR3: CASSQFSEQYF
DNA: TGCGCCAGCAGCCAATTCAGTGAGCAGTACTTC

J: TRBJ2-7
V: TRBV5-1
D: TRBD1
size: NA
CDR3: CASSFGTGGFYEQYF
DNA: TGCGCCAGCAGCTTCGGGACAGGGGGCTTTTACGAGCAGTACTTC

J: TRBJ2-2
V: TRBV11-3
D: NA
size: NA
CDR3: CASSYGASSELFF
DNA: TGTGCCAGCAGCTATGGGGCCTCGTCGGAGCTGTTTTTT

J: TRBJ1-2
V: TRBV29-1
D: NA
size: NA
CDR3: CSVVGWQGYTF
DNA: TGCAGCGTTGTCGGGTGGCAAGGCTACACCTTC

J: TRBJ1-3
V: TRBV7-3
D: NA
size: NA
CDR3: CASRHRASSGNTIYF
DNA: TGTGCCAGCAGACACAGGGCCAGCTCTGGAAACACCATATATTTT